The 30 T cell receptor beta chains below all came from one sample that was sequenced in a study of OX40 agonist ivuxolimab in advanced cancers. Libraries were built with the immunoSEQ multiplex PCR assay. As stored in TCRdb, this immuneACCESS dataset retains in-frame rearrangements with V and J assigned. A fraction of the clones does not appear; measured against another copy, unresolved V genes explain less than half of the discrepancy, and the remainder lacks a known reason. The sample contains 60,000 to 75,000 clones, 65% to 85% of them found a single time. Clones ranked in the top ten supply approximately 1% of the sample. This material consisted of CD4+ or CD8+ T cells sorted from blood, taken in a trial of the OX40 agonist ivuxolimab. The source is an adult with an advanced solid tumor such as melanoma, head and neck, liver or kidney cancer.

The chain combines TRBV11-2 with TRBJ2-5; TRBD1 agrees at 8 bases. The J call may be mistaken, given a closer DNA end match to TRBJ2-7. The CDR3 length is 16 residues. Per germline, CDR1 SGHAT and CDR2 FQNNGV. The CDR3 loop reads CASSPRDRSFSYEQYF. CDR3 sequence (DNA): TGTGCCAGCAGCCCACGGGACAGGTCGTTCTCCTACGAGCAGTACTTC.

A single count supports this clone. The V gene is TRBV5-4, the J gene TRBJ1-2; D is unclear. The germline CDR1 and CDR2 sequences are SGHNT and YYREEE (reference sequence). With 2 bases removed from V and 5 bases from J, the gap between germline ends came to 19 bases. The CDR3 is made up of 16 amino acids. CDR3 sequence: CASSFRARLRVYGYTF. In DNA, the CDR3 is TGTGCCAGCAGCTTTCGGGCTAGATTAAGGGTATATGGCTACACCTTC.

The chain is built from TRBV7-8 and TRBJ1-1; a possible D gene is TRBD1 (5 bases). CDR3 length: 16 amino acids. Deletions cut 5 bases from V and 0 bases from J, with 16 bases between. Looked up from germline, CDR1 is SGHVS and CDR2 is FQNEAQ. The CDR3 DNA reads as TGTGCCAGCAGCCACACCCGGGGGGGGATGAACACTGAAGCTTTCTTT. It codes for CASSHTRGGMNTEAFF.

The V call is TRBV28, the J call TRBJ2-2; 14 nucleotides align to TRBD2. With 7 bases clipped from V and 4 bases from J, the junction kept 11 bases outside the gene matches. CDR1 MDHEN and CDR2 SYDVKM come from the germline V gene. This CDR3 has 18 amino acids. CDR3 in amino acids: CASTYGLAGGSGTGELFF. The CDR3 DNA sequence: TGTGCCAGCACCTATGGACTAGCGGGGGGTTCAGGCACCGGGGAGCTGTTTTTT.

The chain couples TRBV6-1 to TRBJ1-2; D unclear. Trimming took 2 bases from V and 8 from J, leaving 15 bases between them. The CDR3 runs 14 residues. Germline V lookup: CDR1 MNHNS, CDR2 SASEGT. CDR3 DNA: TGTGCCAGCAGTGAATCTTGGACTGGACCAGGCTACACCTTC. Its protein is CASSESWTGPGYTF.

This sequence joins TRBV29-1 and TRBJ1-2, with D possibly being TRBD1 (6 bases). CDR3 length equals 16 residues. Trimming removed 4 bases from V and 8 bases from J, with 26 bases in between. CDR1 and CDR2 (germline): SQVTM, ANQGSEA. The CDR3 here is CSVARATRDITSGYTF. DNA of the CDR3: TGCAGCGTTGCCCGAGCGACCCGGGACATAACGTCGGGCTACACCTTC.

The chain couples TRBV27 to TRBJ1-2, with 7 bases aligning to TRBD1. After removal of 5 bases from V and 4 bases from J, the junction contained 4 bases not matched to a gene. The germline gives CDR1 MNHEY, CDR2 SMNVEV (reference sequence). The CDR3 spans 13 residues. CDR3 in amino acids: CASSPTGSYGYTF. CDR3 bases: TGTGCCAGCAGTCCGACAGGGAGCTATGGCTACACCTTC.

The chain employs TRBV18 and TRBJ1-2; 7 bases agree with TRBD1. The germline V gene encodes CDR1 KGHSH and CDR2 LQKENI. The J segment lost 4 bases and the V segment lost 5 bases, leaving 7 bases of the junction unmatched. CDR3 length: 14 amino acids. In DNA form, the CDR3 reads TGTGCCAGCTCATCAGACAGGGAGGGCTATGGCTACACCTTC. Protein product: CASSSDREGYGYTF.

The chain links TRBV10-3 to TRBJ2-5, with D unresolved. Trimming cost V 3 bases and J 3 bases, with 2 bases left between them. Germline V gene sequence: CDR1 ENHRY, CDR2 SYGVKD. This CDR3 has 11 amino acids. CDR3 loop: CAISEKETQYF. The CDR3 coding sequence is TGTGCCATCAGTGAAAAAGAGACCCAGTACTTC.

J is TRBJ2-3 and V is TRBV10-2; TRBD2 matches 12 bases. With 6 bases clipped from V and 3 bases from J, the junction kept 7 bases outside the gene matches. CDR1 is WSHSY and CDR2 is SAAADI in the germline V gene. The CDR3 covers 16 residues. CDR3 amino acids: CASSEGLAGRTDTQYF. The CDR3 DNA follows: TGCGCCAGCAGCGAGGGACTAGCGGGTAGGACAGATACGCAGTATTTT.

The chain links TRBV19 to TRBJ1-2; TRBD1 aligns across 11 bases. The CDR3 loop spans 16 amino acids. J gave up 1 base and V 7 bases, and 8 bases lay outside the gene matches. Germline CDR1 is LNHDA and CDR2 is SQIVND (reference sequence). The CDR3 is CASKRTGGGDNYGYTF. In nucleotides, the CDR3 is TGTGCCAGTAAAAGGACAGGGGGCGGCGATAACTATGGCTACACCTTC. The whole variable domain, remainder taken from reference TRBV19 and TRBJ1-2, is DGGITQSPKYLFRKEGQNVTLSCEQNLNHDAMYWYRQDPGQGLRLIYYSQIVNDFQKGDIAEGYSVSREKKESFPLTVTSAQKNPTAFYLCASKRTGGGDNYGYTFGSGTRLTVV.

V and J are TRBV9 and TRBJ2-1; 11 bases match TRBD2. The CDR3 contains 15 residues. The germline CDR1 and CDR2 sequences are SGDLS and YYNGEE. Losses at the gene ends were 4 bases for V and 4 bases for J; bases not matched to a gene: 4. The CDR3 here is CASSQGLAVYNEQFF. CDR3 bases: TGTGCCAGCAGCCAGGGACTAGCGGTATACAATGAGCAGTTCTTC.

The DNA of the CDR3 is TGTGCCAGTAGAGCCTTAGGGACACCTAGCACAGATACGCAGTATTTT. It codes for CASRALGTPSTDTQYF. The J gene is TRBJ2-3, the V gene TRBV19; tentative D call: TRBD1 (6 bases). The CDR3 runs to 16 residues. The germline CDR1 and CDR2 sequences are LNHDA and SQIVND (reference sequence). V was pared by 6 bases and J by 0 bases, with 16 bases between.

This chain connects TRBV5-6 to TRBJ1-1, with D unresolved. The V end lost 3 bases, the J end lost 5 bases, and 14 bases lay between the germline ends. The CDR3 runs 14 residues. Germline V gene sequence: CDR1 SGHDT, CDR2 YYEEEE. For the CDR3, the DNA is TGTGCCAGCAGCTACGACTTCCAAGGAACTGAAGCTTTCTTT. It yields the protein CASSYDFQGTEAFF.

This sequence joins TRBV29-1 and TRBJ1-1, with 12 positions matching TRBD1. Germline V gives CDR1 SQVTM, CDR2 ANQGSEA. V shed 8 bases and J 3 bases; nucleotides not matched to a gene: 4. The CDR3 loop spans 13 amino acids. CDR3 sequence reads: CSLGTGGYTEAFF. The CDR3 DNA sequence: TGCAGCCTCGGGACAGGGGGCTACACTGAAGCTTTCTTT.

This chain connects TRBV29-1 to TRBJ1-4; weak D call: TRBD1 (5 bases). Trimming shortened V by 8 bases and J by 4 bases, and 14 bases separated the two germline ends. This CDR3 contains 13 residues. Germline-derived CDR1 and CDR2 are SQVTM and ANQGSEA. The CDR3 here is CSSGTVNNEKLFF. The CDR3, as DNA: TGCAGCTCAGGGACGGTGAATAATGAAAAACTGTTTTTT.

The rearrangement uses TRBV5-1 and TRBJ2-7; 7 nucleotides align to TRBD2. The CDR3 loop spans 14 amino acids. Trimming removed 2 bases from V and 4 bases from J; junction bases left unmatched: 6. Germline assignment: CDR1 SGHRS and CDR2 YFSETQ. The CDR3 DNA follows: TGCGCCAGCAGCTTAGACAGCGGGGTGTACGAGCAGTACTTC. This sequence encodes CASSLDSGVYEQYF.

The chain employs TRBV16 and TRBJ2-7; D unresolved. Between the trimmed V and J ends, which lost 3 bases and 2 bases, there was a span of 11 bases. The CDR3 is made up of 14 amino acids. Germline CDR1 reads KGHSY; CDR2 reads FQNENV. The CDR3 protein is CASSQGFIAYEQYF. The CDR3 nucleotides read TGTGCCAGCAGCCAGGGGTTCATCGCCTACGAGCAGTACTTC.

The chain employs TRBV4-1 and TRBJ1-2, with a weak D call TRBD1 (5 bases). Trimming took off 0 bases at V and 4 bases at J, with 9 bases between the two ends. The V gene's germline CDR1 is MGHRA and CDR2 YSYEKL. This CDR3 is built from 14 residues. CDR3 loop: CASSQDRATYGYTF. CDR3 sequence (DNA): TGCGCCAGCAGCCAAGACAGGGCGACCTATGGCTACACCTTC.

The chain carries TRBV30 and TRBJ2-3; no firm D call. The CDR3 length is 12 residues. Germline V lookup: CDR1 GTSNPN, CDR2 SVGIG (reference sequence). Trimming left V 0 bases short and J 11 bases short, with 12 bases between. CDR3 sequence reads: CAWSVLEVLQYF. CDR3 nucleotide sequence: TGTGCCTGGAGTGTATTAGAGGTCCTGCAGTATTTT.

The chain couples TRBV28 to TRBJ2-7; D is tentatively TRBD1 or TRBD2 (6 bases each). V was pared by 4 bases and J by 4 bases, with 17 bases between. The CDR3 totals 15 residues. Per germline, CDR1 MDHEN and CDR2 SYDVKM. CDR3 coding DNA: TGTGCCAGCAGTTCCCACGGGGGCGGCTCTTACGAGCAGTACTTC. Encoded protein: CASSSHGGGSYEQYF.

This clone was observed a few times. This rearrangement joins TRBV7-8 to TRBJ2-1, with D possibly TRBD2 on 6 matching bases. The CDR3 consists of 13 residues. Trimming pared 10 bases from V and 2 bases from J, leaving 12 bases between. Germline CDR1 SGHVS, CDR2 FQNEAQ. In DNA form, the CDR3 reads TGTGCCACCCTGGGGGGACCCTACAATGAGCAGTTCTTC. As protein: CATLGGPYNEQFF.

This chain links TRBV7-8 with TRBJ1-2; D perhaps matches TRBD1 (6 bases). Germline-derived CDR1 and CDR2 are SGHVS and FQNEAQ. CDR3 length: 14 residues. V shed 5 bases and J shed 8 bases, with 18 bases lying between them. CDR3 loop: CASSPDRILGGYTF. The CDR3 bases are TGTGCCAGCAGCCCTGACAGGATTCTGGGGGGCTACACCTTC.

V is TRBV9 and J is TRBJ1-1, with TRBD1 identical over 9 bases. The germline V gene has CDR1 SGDLS and CDR2 YYNGEE. The CDR3 extends over 15 amino acids. Trimming cost V 4 bases and J 0 bases; bases outside gene matches: 4. CDR3: CASSPRTGVNTEAFF. DNA for the CDR3: TGTGCCAGCAGCCCACGGACAGGGGTGAACACTGAAGCTTTCTTT.

This rearrangement joins TRBV5-1 to TRBJ1-3; tentative D call: TRBD1 (5 bases). This CDR3 has 17 amino acids. Germline V CDR1 and CDR2: SGHRS, YFSETQ. The V end lost 4 bases, the J end lost 2 bases, and 19 bases lay between the germline ends. CDR3 nucleotide sequence: TGCGCCAGCAGCACCGGACTAGTCTCAGGGCCTGGAAACACCATATATTTT. Its protein product is CASSTGLVSGPGNTIYF.

V is TRBV5-1 and J is TRBJ2-7; 10 bases are shared with TRBD1. From germline, CDR1 is SGHRS and CDR2 YFSETQ. With 5 bases clipped from V and 5 bases from J, the junction kept 19 bases outside the gene matches. This CDR3 is 18 amino acids long. CDR3 loop: CASRPDRGVEVSSNEQYF. The CDR3 DNA is TGCGCCAGCAGACCGGACAGGGGGGTTGAAGTTAGTTCCAACGAGCAGTACTTC.

The chain couples TRBV7-2 to TRBJ1-2; 8 bases are shared with TRBD1. V was clipped by 4 bases and J by 1 base; unmatched bases: 14. The CDR3 has 18 amino acids. Germline V gene sequence: CDR1 SGHTA, CDR2 FQGNSA. This CDR3 is CASSSLRDRTLFNYGYTF. CDR3 sequence (DNA): TGTGCCAGCAGCTCCCTCCGGGACAGGACCCTTTTTAACTATGGCTACACCTTC.

The chain recombines TRBV29-1 with TRBJ1-1; no firm D call. From germline, CDR1 is SQVTM and CDR2 ANQGSEA. With 4 bases removed from V and 5 bases from J, the gap between germline ends came to 11 bases. The CDR3 has 12 amino acids. CDR3 in amino acids: CSVVRGSTEAFF. CDR3 sequence (DNA): TGCAGCGTTGTTCGAGGGAGTACTGAAGCTTTCTTT.

This clone was recorded many times. The chain couples TRBV28 to TRBJ2-7; perhaps TRBD2 as D (6 bases). The CDR3 length is 11 residues. Germline assignment: CDR1 MDHEN and CDR2 SYDVKM. This chain's CDR3 is CGVGGSYEQYF. Here the CDR3 DNA reads TGTGGGGTGGGAGGCTCCTACGAGCAGTACTTC. The full variable domain, rest sourced from reference TRBV28 and TRBJ2-7, is DVKVTQSSRYLVKRTGEKVFLECVQDMDHENMFWYRQDPGLGLRLIYFSYDVKMKEKGDIPEGYSVSREKKERFSLILESASTNQTSMYLCGVGGSYEQYFGPGTRLTVT.

The rearrangement uses TRBV29-1 and TRBJ1-1; tentatively, D is TRBD1 (6 bases). CDR1 and CDR2 (germline): SQVTM, ANQGSEA. V was trimmed by 7 bases and J by 5 bases, leaving 17 bases between them. This CDR3 is built from 13 residues. This CDR3 reads CSARGGARTEAFF. Written as DNA, the CDR3 is TGCAGCGCCCGAGGGGGGGCAAGGACTGAAGCTTTCTTT. Using reference TRBV29-1 and TRBJ1-1 for the parts outside the CDR3, the full variable domain is SAVISQKPSRDICQRGTSLTIQCQVDSQVTMMFWYRQQPGQSLTLIATANQGSEATYESGFVIDKFPISRPNLTFSTLTVSNMSPEDSSIYLCSARGGARTEAFFGQGTRLTVV.